This T cell receptor beta chain was retrieved from a study of CD8 T cells in Susac syndrome. An input of about 0.5 to 1 ug of RNA was subjected to reverse transcription using random hexamers. TCRdb recomputed calls from the immunoSEQ multiplex PCR reads with MiXCR, one row per CDR3 protein. The sample lists 160,000 or so distinct CDR3 sequences; around 95% were seen once. CDR1 is SQVTM, CDR2 ANQGSEA, per germline. Trimming stripped 3 bases from V and 7 bases from J, with 12 bases between. The CDR3 totals 12 residues. The sample consisted of CD8+ T cells from PBMCs. The clonotype comes from a human donor with multiple sclerosis. The chain links TRBV29-1 to TRBJ1-2; TRBD1 is a possible D gene (5 bases). The CDR3 loop reads CSVDRVVFGYTF. The DNA for the CDR3 is TGCAGCGTTGACAGGGTGGTATTTGGCTACACCTTC.